The clone carrying this T cell receptor beta chain was counted many times. Its antigen is as yet unknown. Lactation, pregnancy, other autoimmune disease or uncontrolled infection excluded patients. Fresh peripheral blood, about 9.6 ml, yielded the PBMCs. The data were taken from a study of T cells in Graves' hyperthyroidism and ophthalmopathy. Study background: Peripheral blood specimens were obtained at initial diagnosis, prior to any treatment. Findings and limits, study-wide: Most thyroid-expanded clonotypes above 0.001 were also found in blood.

The CDR3 is made up of 13 amino acids. Germline assignment: CDR1 LGHDT and CDR2 YNNKEL (reference sequence). The ends were cut back, 3 bases at V and 5 bases at J, with 10 bases in the middle. Template material for amplifying TCR beta CDR3 regions consisted of RNA transcripts. With the HTBI primer set, the TCR CDR3 went through a first round of RT-PCR. TCRdb analysed the multiplex PCR reads with MiXCR anew, one entry per CDR3 protein. This table has some 340,000 distinct CDR3 sequences, about 13% appearing once. The sequencing input was blood. The origin of this receptor is a woman aged 40 to 50 with Graves' ophthalmopathy. The gene calls are TRBV3-1 and TRBJ1-2; no clear D. This chain's CDR3 is CASSHAASYGYTF. The DNA for the CDR3 is TGTGCCAGCAGCCACGCAGCCTCTTATGGCTACACCTTC.